This TCR beta chain was documented in a study of shared clonotypes between healthy human individuals. CDR1 is SGHRS, CDR2 YFSETQ, per germline. CDR3 length: 14 amino acids. The V end was cut by 1 base, the J end by 1 base, with 9 bases between. This clone was seen only a few times. The sample holds other DNA sequences that translate to the same CDR3. Sequencing used immunoSEQ multiplex PCR; TCRdb keeps in-frame clones, though not all of them. The sample shows some 980,000 clones, 76% of them seen only once. The TCR comes from a young man in good health. The chain couples TRBV5-1 to TRBJ2-7; TRBD2 is a possible D gene (6 bases). The sequencing sample was made of memory CD4+ T cells sorted from blood. The subset was: CD45RA-negative fraction. The CDR3 sequence: CASSLRSGSYEQYF. For the CDR3, the DNA is TGCGCCAGCAGCTTGCGGAGCGGGTCCTACGAGCAGTACTTC.